Included here is one T cell receptor (beta chain) sequence, with context. This record comes from a study of shared clonotypes between healthy human individuals. Trimming stripped 1 base from V and 7 bases from J, with 17 bases between. Per the germline V gene, CDR1 is SGHTA and CDR2 is FQGNSA. This CDR3 has 15 amino acids. Generated by immunoSEQ multiplex PCR, the TCRdb table keeps only in-frame clones and is missing some. This table holds hundreds of thousands of clones, less than 96% found once. The TCR sequence derives from a young woman in good health. The chain joins TRBV7-2 to TRBJ2-7; D unresolved. Sequencing was carried out using naive CD4+ T cells sorted from blood. Sample subset: CD45RA+ positively selected. DNA for the CDR3: TGTGCCAGCAGCTTAGATTCAACACGTGGGCGAGAGCAGTACTTC. Its translation is CASSLDSTRGREQYF.